Listed below are T cell receptor beta chains from one sample, sequenced in a study of blood T cells in healthy people across ages. MiXCR, applied by TCRdb to the 5' RACE reads, yields one record per CDR3 protein. The sample lists about 730,000 distinct CDR3 sequences, roughly 45% occurring once. The sample consisted of blood. The receptors originated from a woman aged 60-75 years in good health. Each CDR3 is given with its conserved first and last residue. Fields, in order: J gene, CDR3 length, clone size, V gene, D gene, CDR3 DNA, CDR3 protein. D genes are given only for firm matches. For some rows the clone size is stated as once, few or many, or as a class when expanded; others skip it.

TRBJ2-3 | 16 | few | TRBV18 | TRBD2 | TGTGCCAGCTCCCCTTATAGCGGGGGGGCCGGAGATACGCAGTATTTT | CASSPYSGGAGDTQYF
TRBJ1-4 | 15 | - | TRBV11-2 | - | TGTGCCAGCAGCCGGGGAGGGGTCCCTAATGAAAAACTGTTTTTT | CASSRGGVPNEKLFF
TRBJ2-3 | 14 | - | TRBV6-2/TRBV6-3 | - | TGTGCCAGCTCCACCGGGGTTAAACCAGATACGCAGTATTTT | CASSTGVKPDTQYF
TRBJ1-1 | 16 | few | TRBV4-2 | TRBD1 | TGTGCCAGCAGCCAGGACAGGGGGAGCCCTAACACTGAAGCTTTCTTT | CASSQDRGSPNTEAFF
TRBJ1-2 | 12 | - | TRBV12-3/TRBV12-4 | - | TGTGCCAGCAGTCCCAGGGTGGGAGGCTACACCTTC | CASSPRVGGYTF
TRBJ2-2 | 17 | once | TRBV25-1 | TRBD2 | TGTGCCAGCAGTGCTCGACTAGCGGGAGTTCATACCGGGGAGCTGTTTTTT | CASSARLAGVHTGELFF
TRBJ1-2 | 13 | - | TRBV7-2 | - | TGTGCCAGCACTAGGGTTGAGGGGAGTGGCTACACCTTC | CASTRVEGSGYTF
TRBJ2-1 | 15 | - | TRBV27 | - | TGTGCCAGCAGCCCTGAAAGGACAGACTACAATGAGCAGTTCTTC | CASSPERTDYNEQFF
TRBJ2-7 | 15 | few | TRBV2 | TRBD2 | TGTGCCAGCAGGTTAGCGGGAGCGGGGTTATACGAGCAGTACTTC | CASRLAGAGLYEQYF
TRBJ1-6 | 13 | - | TRBV12-3/TRBV12-4 | - | TGTGCCAGCAGTTTAGTGGGTAATTCACCCCTCCACTTT | CASSLVGNSPLHF
TRBJ2-5 | 13 | - | TRBV29-1 | - | TGCAGCGTTGAAGAAGGGTACGGGGAGACCCAGTACTTC | CSVEEGYGETQYF
TRBJ2-3 | 14 | - | TRBV28 | - | TGTGCCAGCAGTCCGGCGCACAAGAGGGATACGCAGTATTTT | CASSPAHKRDTQYF
TRBJ2-5 | 14 | - | TRBV12-3/TRBV12-4 | TRBD2 | TGTGCCAGCAGGGCGGGAGGCGAGCAAGAGACCCAGTACTTC | CASRAGGEQETQYF
TRBJ2-1 | 14 | - | TRBV5-1 | - | TGCGCCAGCAGCTCACGGTCTCTTCCCAATGGGCAGTTCTTC | CASSSRSLPNGQFF
TRBJ1-2 | 15 | - | TRBV27 | - | TGTGCCAGCAGTTTAGCCCTGGGTCTTAACTATGGCTACACCTTC | CASSLALGLNYGYTF
TRBJ1-1 | 14 | - | TRBV7-2 | - | TGTGCCAGCAGCTGGACATGGATGGACGCTGAAGCTTTCTTT | CASSWTWMDAEAFF
TRBJ2-3 | 18 | few | TRBV12-3/TRBV12-4 | - | TGTGCCAGCAGTTTTGTTTTTGGGGCGGGGAGTGACACAGATACGCAGTATTTT | CASSFVFGAGSDTDTQYF
TRBJ2-1 | 15 | - | TRBV7-2 | TRBD2 | TGTGCCAGCGGTTCCGGACTAGCGGGGTACAATGAGCAGTTCTTC | CASGSGLAGYNEQFF
TRBJ2-5 | 17 | few | TRBV5-1 | TRBD1 | TGCGCCAGCAGCTTGGGACAGGGGGCCTCAATCCAGGAGACCCAGTACTTC | CASSLGQGASIQETQYF
TRBJ2-7 | 15 | - | TRBV3-1 | TRBD2 | TGTGCCAGCAGCCAAGAGACTAGCGGGAGTAACGAGCAGTACTTC | CASSQETSGSNEQYF
TRBJ2-2 | 15 | - | TRBV12-3/TRBV12-4 | - | TGTGCCAGCAGTTTAGGCGGCAGTTTCTCGGGGGAGCTGTTTTTT | CASSLGGSFSGELFF
TRBJ2-1 | 15 | - | TRBV7-9 | - | TGTGCCAGCAGCTTGAGAAGTGACTCCTACAATGAGCAGTTCTTC | CASSLRSDSYNEQFF
TRBJ1-5 | 15 | once | TRBV7-2 | - | TGTGCCAGCAGCTTAACGGATGGGAGGGACCAGCCCCAGCATTTT | CASSLTDGRDQPQHF
TRBJ2-3 | 17 | few | TRBV6-4 | TRBD1 | TGTGCCAGCAGTGACTCGATTACAGGGGGACCCACAGATACGCAGTATTTT | CASSDSITGGPTDTQYF
TRBJ2-5 | 14 | few | TRBV7-3 | - | TGTGCCAGCAGCCCCGAGCGTGGAAGAGAGACCCAGTACTTC | CASSPERGRETQYF
TRBJ2-5 | 15 | once | TRBV11-2 | TRBD2 | TGTGCCAGCAGCTTTGAGCGGGGGGTGCAAGAGACCCAGTACTTC | CASSFERGVQETQYF
TRBJ1-1 | 16 | few | TRBV5-1 | TRBD1 | TGCGCCAGCAGCTTACAGGGGGCCGAGGTGTACACTGAAGCTTTCTTT | CASSLQGAEVYTEAFF
TRBJ2-1 | 15 | - | TRBV12-3/TRBV12-4 | TRBD1 | TGTGCCAGCAGTCTACAGGGGCCAGACCACAATGGGCAGTTCTTC | CASSLQGPDHNGQFF
TRBJ2-4 | 14 | - | TRBV18 | TRBD1 | TGTGCCAGCTCAACCCCGGGACAGGGCAACATTCAGTACTTC | CASSTPGQGNIQYF
TRBJ2-5 | 15 | - | TRBV25-1 | - | TGTGCCAGTTCGAACGATAGGGGCGGGCGAGAGACCCAGTACTTC | CASSNDRGGRETQYF
TRBJ2-1 | 14 | - | TRBV7-2 | - | TGTGCCAGCAGCTTGGCAGGTTCCCAAGAGACCCAGTTCTTC | CASSLAGSQETQFF
TRBJ1-2 | 12 | once | TRBV27 | TRBD1 | TGTGCCAGCAGTGACAGGGTGAATGGCTACACCTTC | CASSDRVNGYTF
TRBJ1-2 | 16 | - | TRBV7-9 | - | TGTGCCAGCAGCTTAGAGTCCGGTAGTGCTAACTATGGCTACACCTTC | CASSLESGSANYGYTF
TRBJ2-1 | 15 | many | TRBV9 | TRBD2 | TGTGCCAGCAGCGAGACTAGCGGGGGGGCCGATGAGCAGTTCTTC | CASSETSGGADEQFF
TRBJ2-1 | 13 | - | TRBV9 | - | TGTGCCAGCAGCGGAGGAGGATGGGATGAGCAGTTCTTC | CASSGGGWDEQFF
TRBJ1-1 | 15 | - | TRBV5-6 | - | TGTGCCAGCAGATTTAGGACAGCCTTAAACACTGAAGCTTTCTTT | CASRFRTALNTEAFF
TRBJ1-2 | 17 | - | TRBV20-1 | TRBD1 | TGCAGTGCTGAGGGGTGGGGACAGACGAAGACTAACTATGGCTACACCTTC | CSAEGWGQTKTNYGYTF
TRBJ2-5 | 14 | - | TRBV3-1 | - | TGTGCCAGCAGCCAGGGCTCAGGGGAAAAGACCCAGTACTTC | CASSQGSGEKTQYF